The clone carrying this TCR beta chain was found a few times. As yet, its antigen is unknown. Unique molecular identifiers featured in how the TCRbeta library was prepared. TCRdb reprocessed the PCR reads with MiXCR, giving one entry per CDR3 protein. The sample records around 130,000 distinct CDR3 sequences, roughly 10% being singletons. The sample belongs to a study of T-cell reconstitution after alpha-beta-depleted transplantation in children. Study results and limitations: Several hundred rapidly expanded clones from non-depleted graft cells reportedly supplied alpha-beta T cells about two months post-transplant.

The CDR3 runs 14 residues. V was pared by 2 bases and J by 4 bases, with 9 bases between. Per the germline V gene, CDR1 is MDHEN and CDR2 is SYDVKM. The receptor was derived from a girl less than two years old who had a stem cell transplant for combined immunodeficiency, so the T cells may come from the graft donor. Specimen: PBMCs, mostly from graft donor cells, collected 180 days after TCRalphabeta/CD19-depleted stem cell transplant. The chain has TRBV28 and TRBJ1-5; TRBD1 might be the D (5 bases). CDR3 residues: CASSLGGLNQPQHF. CDR3 nucleotide sequence: TGTGCCAGCAGTTTAGGGGGGTTGAATCAGCCCCAGCATTTT.